The following is a T cell receptor beta chain sequence with its context. Its antigen is not identified. The record originates from a study of shared clonotypes between healthy human individuals. Findings and limits, study-wide: Non-shared clonotypes showed lower generation probabilities than clonotypes common to all four donors. Clonotype sharing among donors likely depends on sequencing depth. A generally larger estimated richness was seen in naive subsets than in memory subsets.

The method was immunoSEQ multiplex PCR; TCRdb's version includes in-frame clones alone and lacks a portion of them. The profile shows fewer than 1 million clones, about 97% of them singletons. Naive CD8 cells lacked CD45RO and underwent positive selection for CCR7, leaving out terminally differentiated effector memory CD45RA+ cells. The germline V gene encodes CDR1 SGHAT and CDR2 FQNNGV. V lost 6 bases, J lost 3 bases, and 14 bases lay in between. The CDR3 has 15 amino acids. The sample was naive CD8+ T cells sorted from blood. The sequence was collected from a man aged 30 to 39 in good health. This chain connects TRBV11-2 to TRBJ1-4, with D possibly matching TRBD1 (5 bases). The CDR3 reads CASSLGADPNEKLFF. Written as DNA, the CDR3 is TGTGCCAGCAGTCTCGGGGCAGATCCTAATGAAAAACTGTTTTTT.